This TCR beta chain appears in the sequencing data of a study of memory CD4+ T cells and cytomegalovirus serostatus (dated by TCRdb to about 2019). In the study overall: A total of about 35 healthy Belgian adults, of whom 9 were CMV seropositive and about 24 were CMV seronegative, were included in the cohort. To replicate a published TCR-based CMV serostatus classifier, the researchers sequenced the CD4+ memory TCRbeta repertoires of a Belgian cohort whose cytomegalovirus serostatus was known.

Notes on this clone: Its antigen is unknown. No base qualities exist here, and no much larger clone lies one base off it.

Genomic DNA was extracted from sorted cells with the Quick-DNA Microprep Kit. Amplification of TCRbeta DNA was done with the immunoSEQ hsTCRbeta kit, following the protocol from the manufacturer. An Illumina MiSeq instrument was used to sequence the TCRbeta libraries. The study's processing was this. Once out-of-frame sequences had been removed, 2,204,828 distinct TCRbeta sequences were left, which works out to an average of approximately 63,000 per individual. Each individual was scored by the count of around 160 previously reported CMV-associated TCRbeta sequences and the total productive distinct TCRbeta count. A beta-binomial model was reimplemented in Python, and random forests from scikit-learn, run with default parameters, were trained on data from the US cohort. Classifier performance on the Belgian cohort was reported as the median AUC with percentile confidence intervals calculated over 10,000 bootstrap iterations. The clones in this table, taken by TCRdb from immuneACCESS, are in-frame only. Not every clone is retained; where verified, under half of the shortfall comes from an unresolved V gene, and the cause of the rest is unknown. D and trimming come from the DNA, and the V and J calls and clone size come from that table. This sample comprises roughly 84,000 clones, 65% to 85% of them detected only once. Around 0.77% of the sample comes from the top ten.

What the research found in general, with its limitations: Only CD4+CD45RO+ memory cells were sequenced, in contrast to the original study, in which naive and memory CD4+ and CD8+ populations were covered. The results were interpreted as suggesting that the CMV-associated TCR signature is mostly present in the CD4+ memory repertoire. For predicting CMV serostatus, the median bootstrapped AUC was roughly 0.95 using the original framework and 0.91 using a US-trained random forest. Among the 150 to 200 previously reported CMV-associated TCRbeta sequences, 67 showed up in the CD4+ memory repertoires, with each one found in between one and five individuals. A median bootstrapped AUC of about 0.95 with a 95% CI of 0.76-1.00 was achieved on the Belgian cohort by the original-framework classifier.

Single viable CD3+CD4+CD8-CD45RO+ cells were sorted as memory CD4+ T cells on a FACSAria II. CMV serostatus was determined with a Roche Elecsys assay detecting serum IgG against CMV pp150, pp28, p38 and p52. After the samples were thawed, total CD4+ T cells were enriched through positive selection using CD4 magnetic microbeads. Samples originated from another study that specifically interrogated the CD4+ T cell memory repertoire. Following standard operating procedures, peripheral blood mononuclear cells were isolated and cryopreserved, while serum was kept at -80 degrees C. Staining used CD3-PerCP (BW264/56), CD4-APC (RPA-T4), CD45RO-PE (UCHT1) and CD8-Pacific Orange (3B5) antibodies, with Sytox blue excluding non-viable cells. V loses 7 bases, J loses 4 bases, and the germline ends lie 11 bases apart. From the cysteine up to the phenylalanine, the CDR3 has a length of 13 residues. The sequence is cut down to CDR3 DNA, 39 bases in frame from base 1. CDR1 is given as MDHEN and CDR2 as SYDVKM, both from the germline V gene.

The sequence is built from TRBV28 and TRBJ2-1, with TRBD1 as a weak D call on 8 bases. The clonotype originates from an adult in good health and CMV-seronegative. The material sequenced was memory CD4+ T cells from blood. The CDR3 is CASNRGGYNEQFF. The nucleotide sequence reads TGTGCCAGCAACAGGGGGGGGTACAATGAGCAGTTCTTC. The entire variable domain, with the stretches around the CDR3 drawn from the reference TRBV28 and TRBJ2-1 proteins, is DVKVTQSSRYLVKRTGEKVFLECVQDMDHENMFWYRQDPGLGLRLIYFSYDVKMKEKGDIPEGYSVSREKKERFSLILESASTNQTSMYLCASNRGGYNEQFFGPGTRLTVL.